Following are 30 T cell receptor beta chains from one sample sequenced in a study of blood T cell repertoires in COVID-19. TCRdb's copy holds only in-frame clones and misses some; the assay was immunoSEQ multiplex PCR. Of approximately 210,000 clones listed, 70% to 85% are singletons. The material sequenced was PBMCs or T cells enriched from blood (not recorded which). The source of these receptors is a woman aged 60-75 years who had recovered from COVID-19.

The chain joins TRBV6-5 to TRBJ2-1, with 10 bases that match TRBD1. This CDR3 comprises 16 residues. With 4 bases clipped from V and 5 bases from J, the junction kept 8 bases outside the gene matches. Germline-derived CDR1 and CDR2 are MNHEY and SVGAGI. CDR3 nucleotide sequence: TGTGCCAGCAGTTTCCATCCGGGACAGGGGAACAATGAGCAGTTCTTC. Its protein product is CASSFHPGQGNNEQFF.

The chain joins TRBV10-3 to TRBJ2-5, with unresolved D. Germline V gene sequence: CDR1 ENHRY, CDR2 SYGVKD. This CDR3 contains 14 residues. Trimming cost V 4 bases and J 0 bases, with 9 bases left between them. The CDR3 sequence is CAISVLGNQETQYF. CDR3 nucleotides: TGTGCCATCAGTGTGTTGGGCAACCAAGAGACCCAGTACTTC.

This chain connects TRBV18 to TRBJ2-1; 7 bases are shared with TRBD1. The CDR3 has 13 residues. Germline V gene data show CDR1 as KGHSH and CDR2 as LQKENI. V shed 6 bases, J shed 5 bases, and the junction held 4 bases outside the gene matches. In nucleotides, the CDR3 is TGTGCCAGCTCGGAGACAGGGAACAATGAGCAGTTCTTC. It codes for CASSETGNNEQFF.

The count of this clone is one. The chain joins TRBV20-1 to TRBJ2-5, with a possible D match to TRBD1 (5 bases). The CDR3 has 11 residues. Trimming cost V 7 bases and J 2 bases, with 8 bases left between them. CDR1 is DFQATT, CDR2 SNEGSKA, per germline (reference sequence). This CDR3 is CSVKGQETQYF. In nucleotides, the CDR3 is TGCAGTGTCAAGGGGCAAGAGACCCAGTACTTC.

This rearrangement joins TRBV7-3 to TRBJ1-3, with 10 bases aligning to TRBD1. This CDR3 is 17 amino acids long. The V and J ends lost 0 bases and 3 bases, in that order; junction bases with no gene match: 5. Per germline, CDR1 SGHTA and CDR2 FQGTGA. This chain's CDR3 is CASSLTSGQGFGNTIYF. The DNA for the CDR3 is TGTGCCAGCAGCTTAACCTCGGGACAGGGGTTTGGAAACACCATATATTTT.

The gene calls are TRBV6-5 and TRBJ2-2; D is unclear. The CDR3 length is 13 residues. The ends were cut back, 5 bases at V and 5 bases at J, with 9 bases in the middle. The germline gives CDR1 MNHEY, CDR2 SVGAGI. The CDR3: CASSLTVTGELFF. As DNA, the CDR3 is TGTGCCAGCAGTCTAACTGTTACCGGGGAGCTGTTTTTT.

In its sample, this clone was seen once. V usage is TRBV7-9 and J usage is TRBJ2-3, with 7 bases identical to TRBD2. V shed 5 bases, J shed 2 bases, and the junction held 4 bases outside the gene matches. In germline, CDR1 is SEHNR, CDR2 FQNEAQ (reference sequence). The CDR3 contains 14 residues. Here the CDR3 DNA reads TGTGCCAGCAGCCGGGACTATTACACAGATACGCAGTATTTT. This gives the protein CASSRDYYTDTQYF.

The V and J genes are TRBV6-2 or TRBV6-3 and TRBJ1-5; 7 bases fit TRBD1. This CDR3 contains 16 residues. The germline CDR1 and CDR2 sequences are MNHEY and SVGEGT. The ends lost 6 bases at V and 0 bases at J; junction bases unmatched: 8. The CDR3 DNA reads TGTGCCAGCAGCATCGGGACAGCATATAGCAATCAGCCCCAGCATTTT. Translating it yields CASSIGTAYSNQPQHF.

The rearrangement links TRBV2 to TRBJ2-2; D gene unclear. In germline, CDR1 is SNHLY, CDR2 FYNNEI. Trimming left V 1 base short and J 1 base short, with 4 bases between. This CDR3 has 14 amino acids. CDR3 in DNA: TGTGCCAGCAGTGAAGATAGGAACACCGGGGAGCTGTTTTTT. Translating it yields CASSEDRNTGELFF.

This rearrangement joins TRBV4-3 to TRBJ1-3; D is uncertain. CDR3 length equals 14 residues. In germline, CDR1 is LGHNA, CDR2 YSLEER. Deletions cut 0 bases from V and 1 base from J, with 4 bases between. The CDR3 DNA is TGCGCCAGCAGCCAAGACTTTTCTGGAAACACCATATATTTT. Translating it yields CASSQDFSGNTIYF.

The CDR3, as DNA: TGTGCCAGCAGTTATGGCAGGGGAGATGGCTACACCTTC. The encoded protein is CASSYGRGDGYTF. The rearrangement uses TRBV12-3 or TRBV12-4 and TRBJ1-2; TRBD1 might be the D (6 bases). This CDR3 has 13 amino acids. The V end lost 4 bases, the J end lost 6 bases, and 12 bases lay between the germline ends.

The sample holds a few counts of this clone. The chain is built from TRBV18 and TRBJ1-1; D might be TRBD1 (5 bases). V lost 3 bases to trimming and J lost 4 bases, with 15 bases between them. Per germline, CDR1 KGHSH and CDR2 LQKENI. The CDR3 contains 15 residues. CDR3 nucleotides: TGTGCCAGCTCACCTGACAGTGCGTCCAGCACTGAAGCTTTCTTT. Translation gives CASSPDSASSTEAFF.

This clone was observed a handful of times. The CDR3 sequence: CSVEDHRMGYTF. CDR3 sequence (DNA): TGCAGCGTTGAAGATCACAGGATGGGCTACACCTTC. This sequence joins TRBV29-1 and TRBJ1-2; D is perhaps TRBD1 (5 bases). Trimming stripped 0 bases from V and 8 bases from J, with 10 bases between. CDR3 length equals 12 residues. Germline V lookup: CDR1 SQVTM, CDR2 ANQGSEA.

In its sample, this clone was seen once. The gene calls are TRBV12-3 or TRBV12-4 and TRBJ2-7, with D uncertain. The CDR3 totals 13 residues. Between the trimmed V and J ends, which lost 3 bases and 4 bases, there was a span of 10 bases. CDR3 region: CASSLNSFYEQYF. CDR3 DNA sequence: TGTGCCAGCAGTTTGAACTCGTTTTACGAGCAGTACTTC.

J is TRBJ2-7 and V is TRBV6-2 or TRBV6-3, with 10 bases identical to TRBD2. The J segment lost 4 bases and the V segment lost 6 bases, leaving 6 bases of the junction unmatched. Germline CDR1 is MNHEY and CDR2 is SVGEGT. This CDR3 contains 14 residues. The CDR3 sequence: CASSPSSGSYEQYF. The CDR3 bases are TGTGCCAGCAGCCCCTCTAGCGGGAGTTACGAGCAGTACTTC.

This clone has more than one count but fewer than ten. The J gene is TRBJ1-6, the V gene TRBV6-2 or TRBV6-3, with TRBD1 matching 7 bases. The J segment lost 4 bases and the V segment lost 0 bases, leaving 3 bases of the junction unmatched. Germline CDR1 reads MNHEY; CDR2 reads SVGEGT. This CDR3 comprises 16 residues. CDR3 DNA: TGTGCCAGCAGTTACTCTCCGGGACAGTATAATTCACCCCTCCACTTT. Protein: CASSYSPGQYNSPLHF.

The chain carries TRBV2 and TRBJ1-2; weak D call: TRBD1 (5 bases). V lost 6 bases, J lost 8 bases, and 16 bases lay in between. Germline assignment: CDR1 SNHLY and CDR2 FYNNEI. The CDR3 covers 13 residues. DNA of the CDR3: TGTGCCAGCAGCCGTAACGGGGGGGGAGGCTACACCTTC. It codes for CASSRNGGGGYTF.

J is TRBJ1-2 and V is TRBV5-1; 9 bases fit TRBD1. This CDR3 has 18 residues. Per the germline V gene, CDR1 is SGHRS and CDR2 is YFSETQ. V shed 4 bases and J 0 bases; nucleotides not matched to a gene: 13. CDR3 sequence reads: CASSPRGTGPTANYGYTF. The CDR3 nucleotides are TGCGCCAGCAGCCCCCGGGGGACAGGGCCTACCGCTAACTATGGCTACACCTTC.

The genes are TRBV20-1 and TRBJ1-1; D remains ambiguous. Germline loops: CDR1 DFQATT, CDR2 SNEGSKA (reference sequence). Trimming took off 7 bases at V and 1 base at J, with 7 bases between the two ends. CDR3 length equals 11 residues. CDR3 sequence: CSGQENTEAFF. CDR3 nucleotides: TGCAGTGGTCAGGAGAACACTGAAGCTTTCTTT.

The rearrangement links TRBV6-6 to TRBJ2-1; 10 bases fit TRBD1. Germline loops: CDR1 MNHNY, CDR2 SVGAGI (reference sequence). Germline trimming cut 7 bases from V and 9 bases from J; bases unmatched to any gene: 9. The CDR3 loop spans 14 amino acids. DNA for the CDR3: TGTGCCAGCATATTGGGACAGGGGCGAGGTGAGCAGTTCTTC. Translating it yields CASILGQGRGEQFF.

This chain links TRBV10-2 with TRBJ2-5, with 12 positions matching TRBD1. Germline V gives CDR1 WSHSY, CDR2 SAAADI. The CDR3 length is 14 residues. The trim removed 7 bases at V and 4 bases at J, leaving 4 bases unmatched. The CDR3 DNA is TGCGCCAGCACCGGGACAGGGGGCGTAGAGACCCAGTACTTC. It is translated as CASTGTGGVETQYF.

The chain combines TRBV6-1 with TRBJ1-3; D unresolved. The V end lost 3 bases, the J end lost 0 bases, and 9 bases lay between the germline ends. This CDR3 contains 15 residues. The germline gives CDR1 MNHNS, CDR2 SASEGT. The CDR3 loop is CASSEGVYSGNTIYF. In DNA form, the CDR3 reads TGTGCCAGCAGTGAGGGCGTCTACTCTGGAAACACCATATATTTT.

This chain joins TRBV5-1 and TRBJ1-1; D unresolved. V was cut by 4 bases and J by 1 base, with 11 bases left in between. This CDR3 has 14 residues. Per the germline V gene, CDR1 is SGHRS and CDR2 is YFSETQ. As DNA, the CDR3 is TGCGCCAGCAGCCCCACCACAGCGAACACTGAAGCTTTCTTT. Its translation is CASSPTTANTEAFF.

The rearrangement uses TRBV7-9 and TRBJ1-1; D unclear. The CDR3 has 14 residues. The germline V and J ends were trimmed by 5 bases and 2 bases, with 12 bases remaining between them. Germline V gene sequence: CDR1 SEHNR, CDR2 FQNEAQ (reference sequence). In nucleotides, the CDR3 is TGTGCCAGCAGCGCCGATCTAGTAAACACTGAAGCTTTCTTT. Its translation is CASSADLVNTEAFF.

The gene calls are TRBV2 and TRBJ1-2; D is possibly TRBD1 (6 bases). This CDR3 comprises 14 residues. V lost 8 bases, J lost 3 bases, and 16 bases lay in between. The germline V gene has CDR1 SNHLY and CDR2 FYNNEI. Here the CDR3 reads CASVGVGGYYGYTF. The CDR3, as DNA: TGTGCCAGCGTGGGGGTAGGGGGTTACTATGGCTACACCTTC. Looking up the rest from reference TRBV2 and TRBJ1-2 gives the full variable domain: EPEVTQTPSHQVTQMGQEVILRCVPISNHLYFYWYRQILGQKVEFLVSFYNNEISEKSEIFDDQFSVERPDGSNFTLKIRSTKLEDSAMYFCASVGVGGYYGYTFGSGTRLTVV.

The chain uses TRBV12-3 or TRBV12-4 and TRBJ2-1; 7 bases fit TRBD1. The V and J ends lost 6 bases and 7 bases, in that order; junction bases with no gene match: 3. The length of the CDR3 is 12 residues. CDR3 in DNA: TGTGCCAGCAGGCAGGGGGTAAATGAGCAGTTCTTC. Residues: CASRQGVNEQFF.

The J gene is TRBJ1-2, the V gene TRBV19; 9 nucleotides agree with TRBD1. Trimming took 5 bases from V and 6 from J; bases not matched to a gene: 13. The CDR3 is 16 amino acids. CDR1 LNHDA and CDR2 SQIVND come from the germline V gene (reference sequence). CDR3 loop: CASSPPGVGTGNGYTF. The CDR3 DNA reads as TGTGCCAGTAGTCCTCCTGGAGTGGGGACAGGGAATGGCTACACCTTC. The full variable domain, rest sourced from reference TRBV19 and TRBJ1-2, is DGGITQSPKYLFRKEGQNVTLSCEQNLNHDAMYWYRQDPGQGLRLIYYSQIVNDFQKGDIAEGYSVSREKKESFPLTVTSAQKNPTAFYLCASSPPGVGTGNGYTFGSGTRLTVV.

V usage is TRBV4-1 and J usage is TRBJ1-5; TRBD1 matches at 7 bases. Germline lookup yields CDR1 MGHRA and CDR2 YSYEKL. The CDR3 is 14 residues long. Trimming at V came to 4 bases and at J to 5 bases, leaving 5 bases not matched to a gene. The CDR3 spells CASSRSQGDQPQHF. DNA for the CDR3: TGCGCCAGCAGCCGGTCGCAGGGGGATCAGCCCCAGCATTTT.

V is TRBV7-8 and J is TRBJ2-7; 7 bases are shared with TRBD1. J gave up 2 bases and V 1 base, and 5 bases lay outside the gene matches. The germline CDR1 and CDR2 sequences are SGHVS and FQNEAQ. The CDR3 is 15 residues long. CDR3: CASSLGQGDTYEQYF. The CDR3, as DNA: TGTGCCAGCAGCTTAGGACAGGGCGATACCTACGAGCAGTACTTC.

The chain carries TRBV3-1 (or the pseudogene TRBV3-2) and TRBJ2-1; D might be TRBD1 (6 bases). The germline V and J ends were trimmed by 4 bases and 6 bases, with 19 bases remaining between them. Germline loops: CDR1 LGHDT, CDR2 YNNKEL (reference sequence). The CDR3 consists of 16 residues. In DNA, the CDR3 is TGTGCCAGCAGCCCTAGCCGGGACAAGTTAACCAATGAGCAGTTCTTC. Amino acid sequence: CASSPSRDKLTNEQFF.